The entry that follows covers one TCR beta chain sequence. The antigen is not known. The CDR3 loop spans 12 amino acids. Germline-derived CDR1 and CDR2 are SEHNR and FQNEAQ (reference sequence). V dropped 5 bases and J dropped 11; count of bases not matched to a gene: 7. This sample was taken from a study of cytomegalovirus exposure and HLA in healthy donors. Study context: As an earlier analysis found, 150 million to 200 million T cells yielded around 110 million unique TCR beta sequences. Study-wide findings and caveats: Per a prior analysis, the majority of TCR beta V segments were productive roughly 90% or roughly 30% of the time. HLA restriction was apparent for most CMV-associated TCR beta chains in a later analysis.

PCR amplification relied on 60 Vbeta primers (plus 13 Jbeta primers). The method was immunoSEQ multiplex PCR; TCRdb's version includes in-frame clones alone and lacks a portion of them. Of around 130,000 clones listed, approximately 75% are singletons. Sequenced: PBMCs. The chain is built from TRBV7-9 and TRBJ2-5; 8 bases line up with TRBD1. The receptor was derived from a woman aged 40-49 years in good health and CMV-seropositive. As DNA, the CDR3 is TGTGCCAGCAGCCTAACAGGGGGGTATCAGTACTTC. As protein: CASSLTGGYQYF.